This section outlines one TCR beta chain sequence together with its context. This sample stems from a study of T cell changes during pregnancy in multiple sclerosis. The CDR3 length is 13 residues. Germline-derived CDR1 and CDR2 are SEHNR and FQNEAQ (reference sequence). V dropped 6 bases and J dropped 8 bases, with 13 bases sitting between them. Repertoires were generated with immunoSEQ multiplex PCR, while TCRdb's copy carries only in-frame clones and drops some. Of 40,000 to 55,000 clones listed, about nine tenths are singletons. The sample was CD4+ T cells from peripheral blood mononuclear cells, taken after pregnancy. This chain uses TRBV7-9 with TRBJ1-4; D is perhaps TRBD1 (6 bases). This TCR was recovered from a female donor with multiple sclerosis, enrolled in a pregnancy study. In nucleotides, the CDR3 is TGTGCCAGCAGAACAGGGACGGCGGAAAAACTGTTTTTT. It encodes CASRTGTAEKLFF.